The 21 T cell receptor beta chains below all came from one sample that was sequenced in a study of beta chain features in type 1 diabetes. Overall study results and limits: People with Type 1 diabetes carried modestly yet significantly shorter TCRB CDR3s in all four CD4+ subsets.

Their cognate antigens are unknown. The isolated RNA, all of it, was reverse transcribed, so expressed TCRB transcripts were what got sequenced. Data came from immunoSEQ multiplex PCR; TCRdb stores just in-frame clones and leaves some out. Found here are under 400,000 clones, about 12% of them singletons; the top ten hold 0.0095% to 0.011%. Sequencing was performed on naive CD4+ T cells from blood. These receptors were taken from a young woman with type 1 diabetes.

A few counts support this clone. CDR3 sequence: CASSLGMSNQPQHF. The CDR3 nucleotides read TGTGCCAGCTCACTCGGGATGAGCAATCAGCCCCAGCATTTT. J is TRBJ1-5 and V is TRBV18; D is unresolved. Trimming cost V 4 bases and J 1 base, with 8 bases left between them. Germline V gives CDR1 KGHSH, CDR2 LQKENI. The CDR3 runs 14 residues.

This sequence joins TRBV5-4 and TRBJ2-7; 7 nucleotides line up with TRBD1. There are 14 residues in the CDR3. Losses at the gene ends were 6 bases for V and 5 bases for J; bases not matched to a gene: 11. From germline, CDR1 is SGHNT and CDR2 YYREEE (reference sequence). The CDR3 DNA reads TGTGCCAGCACCCCCCGACAGGGACGAAACGAGCAGTACTTC. Translating gives CASTPRQGRNEQYF.

J is TRBJ2-5 and V is TRBV4-3, with D unresolved. CDR1 and CDR2 from the germline V gene are LGHNA and YSLEER. V lost 1 base, J lost 5 bases, and 8 bases lay in between. The CDR3 extends over 13 amino acids. CDR3 sequence (DNA): TGCGCCAGCAGCCAAGTAACGAGGGAGACCCAGTACTTC. Amino acid sequence: CASSQVTRETQYF.

This chain connects TRBV18 to TRBJ2-2, with D tentatively TRBD2 (6 bases). The CDR3 length is 15 residues. The germline V gene has CDR1 KGHSH and CDR2 LQKENI. Deletions cut 3 bases from V and 2 bases from J, with 10 bases between. Written as DNA, the CDR3 is TGTGCCAGCTCACCCTCCGCGGGAAACACCGGGGAGCTGTTTTTT. Translating gives CASSPSAGNTGELFF.

This clone was found a few times. This chain joins TRBV10-3 and TRBJ2-6; weak D call: TRBD1 (5 bases). The CDR3 is 18 residues long. Germline values: CDR1 ENHRY, CDR2 SYGVKD. The germline V and J ends were trimmed by 2 bases and 0 bases, with 14 bases remaining between them. The DNA for the CDR3 is TGTGCCATCAGTGAGGGTAGGACATCGAGCTCTGGGGCCAACGTCCTGACTTTC. Encoded protein: CAISEGRTSSSGANVLTF.

The chain carries TRBV6-4 and TRBJ2-3; D ambiguous. The V gene's germline CDR1 is MRHNA and CDR2 SNTAGT. This CDR3 has 15 amino acids. The V end lost 0 bases, the J end lost 0 bases, and 7 bases lay between the germline ends. As DNA, the CDR3 is TGTGCCAGCAGTGACTCCAGTGCTAGCACAGATACGCAGTATTTT. Protein product: CASSDSSASTDTQYF.

This chain links TRBV7-3 with TRBJ1-1; TRBD1 matches 8 bases. Unmatched junction bases numbered 9, after V lost 4 bases and J lost 11 bases. The CDR3 totals 13 residues. The germline V gene has CDR1 SGHTA and CDR2 FQGTGA. CDR3 residues: CASSSTPGGWAFF. CDR3 sequence (DNA): TGTGCCAGCAGCTCAACACCAGGGGGCTGGGCTTTCTTT.

Written as DNA, the CDR3 is TGTGCCAGCAGCAAAGCGCTTGGAGGCTCTGGGGCCAACGTCCTGACTTTC. Protein sequence: CASSKALGGSGANVLTF. This chain connects TRBV21-1 to TRBJ2-6; TRBD2, the table's D call, lacks a check against the DNA. TRBV21-1 is marked as a pseudogene. The CDR3 consists of 17 residues.

The table lists this clone with a few counts. The rearrangement uses TRBV28 and TRBJ1-1; no clear D. The V and J ends lost 1 base and 4 bases respectively, with 13 bases between them. The CDR3 runs to 15 residues. Germline V gene sequence: CDR1 MDHEN, CDR2 SYDVKM. The CDR3 DNA reads TGTGCCAGCAGTTTATTTAGGGTACGGGGCACTGAAGCTTTCTTT. Translating it yields CASSLFRVRGTEAFF.

The chain recombines TRBV19 with TRBJ2-3; 7 positions agree with TRBD1. Germline V CDR1 and CDR2: LNHDA, SQIVND (reference sequence). The CDR3 is made up of 15 amino acids. Unmatched junction bases numbered 12, after V lost 5 bases and J lost 7 bases. As DNA, the CDR3 is TGTGCCAGTAGTTACCGGGACAGACTTGTCAATACGCAGTATTTT. Protein product: CASSYRDRLVNTQYF.

This sequence joins TRBV6-6 and TRBJ1-2; D remains ambiguous. Germline values: CDR1 MNHNY, CDR2 SVGAGI (reference sequence). CDR3 length: 11 residues. Trimming removed 6 bases from V and 4 bases from J, with 6 bases in between. CDR3 sequence reads: CASRALYGYTF. The DNA of the CDR3 is TGTGCCAGCAGAGCCCTCTATGGCTACACCTTC.

The chain links TRBV10-3 to TRBJ1-1; 7 nucleotides match TRBD1. This CDR3 contains 13 residues. Germline V CDR1 and CDR2: ENHRY, SYGVKD. Trimming at V came to 8 bases and at J to 1 base, leaving 4 bases not matched to a gene. CDR3 DNA sequence: TGTGCCATCGGGGACAGCAAGAACACTGAAGCTTTCTTT. Translation gives CAIGDSKNTEAFF.

This clone was counted a few times. The chain is built from TRBV7-2 and TRBJ2-1; 11 bases agree with TRBD2. The CDR3 consists of 16 residues. CDR1 SGHTA and CDR2 FQGNSA come from the germline V gene. Trimming took 5 bases from V and 7 from J; bases not matched to a gene: 10. The CDR3 DNA is TGTGCCAGCAGCCAGAGTAGCGGGGGGGCAAGGAATGAGCAGTTCTTC. Protein sequence: CASSQSSGGARNEQFF.

This clone was seen a few times. The chain joins TRBV11-2 to TRBJ1-5; 8 bases match TRBD1. The CDR3 runs to 15 residues. Losses at the gene ends were 4 bases for V and 2 bases for J; bases not matched to a gene: 4. Per the germline V gene, CDR1 is SGHAT and CDR2 is FQNNGV. CDR3 protein: CASSSMTGGNQPQHF. In nucleotides, the CDR3 is TGTGCCAGCAGCTCAATGACAGGGGGCAATCAGCCCCAGCATTTT.

The chain recombines TRBV11-2 with TRBJ2-7, with a tentative D call TRBD1 (6 bases). Germline-derived CDR1 and CDR2 are SGHAT and FQNNGV. Between the trimmed V and J ends, which lost 7 bases and 3 bases, there was a span of 22 bases. The CDR3 is made up of 16 amino acids. CDR3 nucleotides: TGTGCCAGCAACCGACGACAGGCTCGCTCACACTACGAGCAGTACTTC. It translates to CASNRRQARSHYEQYF.

The chain is built from TRBV5-1 and TRBJ2-5, with D possibly matching TRBD1 (5 bases). The V end was cut by 3 bases, the J end by 0 bases, with 15 bases between. The germline V gene encodes CDR1 SGHRS and CDR2 YFSETQ. The CDR3 sequence is 16 residues long. CDR3: CASSSGRTGYQETQYF. The CDR3 DNA reads as TGCGCCAGCAGCTCAGGTCGTACAGGATACCAAGAGACCCAGTACTTC.

This chain connects TRBV7-9 to TRBJ1-5; tentative D call: TRBD1 (6 bases). The CDR3 is 16 residues long. CDR1 SEHNR and CDR2 FQNEAQ come from the germline V gene (reference sequence). Between the trimmed V and J ends, which lost 0 bases and 6 bases, there was a span of 15 bases. CDR3 residues: CASSLAPGGAGQPQHF. For the CDR3, the DNA is TGTGCCAGCAGCTTAGCTCCGGGGGGGGCTGGTCAGCCCCAGCATTTT.

Notes on this clone: It is unclear where the CDR3 begins or ends on the DNA, so no DNA is shown, and the CDR3 is as TCRdb lists it. The chain's CDR3 is CATRNQGGILRQHF. The rearrangement joins TRBV28 to TRBJ1-5; TRBD1 was called by the table and not checked on the DNA. CDR1 MDHEN and CDR2 SYDVKM come from the germline V gene. The CDR3 is made up of 14 amino acids, end residues included.

The rearrangement links TRBV25-1 to TRBJ2-7, with 7 bases identical to TRBD1. Germline lookup yields CDR1 MGHDK and CDR2 SYGVNS. V dropped 5 bases and J dropped 4; count of bases not matched to a gene: 8. The CDR3 is 14 residues long. The CDR3 here is CASSPKGAHYEQYF. The CDR3 coding sequence is TGTGCCAGCAGTCCGAAGGGGGCACATTACGAGCAGTACTTC.

This clone has only a few counts. This chain uses TRBV19 with TRBJ2-3; 11 bases fit TRBD2. The junction had 7 bases not matched to a gene; V was cut back by 3 bases and J by 2 bases. The CDR3 is 17 amino acids. Germline V lookup: CDR1 LNHDA, CDR2 SQIVND (reference sequence). CDR3 residues: CASSIPRLAGFTDTQYF. CDR3 coding DNA: TGTGCCAGTAGTATCCCGAGACTAGCGGGGTTCACAGATACGCAGTATTTT.

In this sample, this clone turned up a few times. The chain combines TRBV5-6 with TRBJ2-1; 11 bases are a match to TRBD1. Unmatched junction bases numbered 12, after V lost 9 bases and J lost 10 bases. Per the germline V gene, CDR1 is SGHDT and CDR2 is YYEEEE. The CDR3 sequence is 14 residues long. The CDR3 region is CATWTGGGRREQFF. DNA for the CDR3: TGTGCCACCTGGACAGGGGGCGGGCGTAGGGAGCAGTTCTTC.